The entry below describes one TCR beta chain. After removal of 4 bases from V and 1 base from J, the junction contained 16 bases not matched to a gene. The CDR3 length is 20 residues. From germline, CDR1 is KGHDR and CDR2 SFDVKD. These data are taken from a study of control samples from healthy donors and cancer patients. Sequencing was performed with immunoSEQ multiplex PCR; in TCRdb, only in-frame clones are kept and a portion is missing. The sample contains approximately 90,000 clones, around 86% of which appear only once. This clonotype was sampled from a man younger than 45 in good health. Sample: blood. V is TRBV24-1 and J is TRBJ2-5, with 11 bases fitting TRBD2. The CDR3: CATSDNTPGLADAPQETQYF. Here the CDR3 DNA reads TGTGCCACCAGTGACAACACTCCGGGACTAGCGGACGCCCCCCAAGAGACCCAGTACTTC.